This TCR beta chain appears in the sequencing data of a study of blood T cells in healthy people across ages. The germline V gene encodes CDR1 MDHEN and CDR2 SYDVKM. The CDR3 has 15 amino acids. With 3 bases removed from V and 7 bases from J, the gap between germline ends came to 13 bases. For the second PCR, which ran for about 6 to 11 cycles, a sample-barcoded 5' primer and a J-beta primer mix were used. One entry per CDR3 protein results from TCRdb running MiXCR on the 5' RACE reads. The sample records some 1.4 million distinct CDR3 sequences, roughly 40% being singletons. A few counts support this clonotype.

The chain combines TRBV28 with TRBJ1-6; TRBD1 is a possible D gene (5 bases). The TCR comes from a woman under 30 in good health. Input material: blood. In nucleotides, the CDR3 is TGTGCCAGCAGTTTCCGCGACAGCCCGAATTCACCCCTCCACTTT. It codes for CASSFRDSPNSPLHF.